This T cell receptor (beta chain) was sequenced in a study of CD8 T cells in ankylosing spondylitis. Findings of the study overall: The authors reported significant enrichment of disease-linked clones in matched ankylosing spondylitis synovial fluid. Peripheral blood samples showed relatively rare disease-linked clones, and these clones were CD8+.

This clonotype has a single count. What it recognizes is unknown. As the method for making TCR beta libraries, quantitative 5'-RACE with molecular barcodes was used. MiXCR, run by TCRdb on the 5' RACE reads, gives a single entry per CDR3 protein. Of around 150,000 distinct CDR3 sequences in the sample, under 45% are singletons; the top ten hold around 15%. Sequenced input: synovial fluid, either unsorted or a sorted T cell fraction (not recorded which). The clonotype was recovered from a male donor with ankylosing spondylitis.

CDR3 loop: CASSPMTGVGYGYTF. In DNA form, the CDR3 reads TGTGCCAGCAGCCCCATGACAGGGGTGGGCTATGGCTACACCTTC. This chain joins TRBV13 and TRBJ1-2; 8 nucleotides align to TRBD1. Germline V gene sequence: CDR1 PRHDT, CDR2 FYEKMQ (reference sequence). V lost 5 bases, J lost 4 bases, and 9 bases stayed unmatched. The CDR3 loop spans 15 amino acids.